This record looks at one T cell receptor beta chain sequence and its context. Per the germline V gene, CDR1 is SGHAT and CDR2 is FQNNGV. This CDR3 contains 16 residues. Trimming took 5 bases from V and 1 from J, leaving 18 bases between them. In the original workflow: Scientists estimated how many nucleated cells there were by amplifying reference gene primers. Libraries were prepared by immunoSEQ multiplex PCR; TCRdb keeps only in-frame clonotypes and omits some of them. V and J calls plus clone size are reproduced from that table; the DNA served to infer D and trimming. The table shows under 250,000 clones, with 84% occurring only once. The data derive from a study of blood T cell repertoires in COVID-19. Study summary: Collection of acute and convalescent COVID-19 samples took place in the United States, Italy and Spain. Nucleic acid was either cDNA or gDNA, and it came from T cells, B-cell-depleted T cells, or PBMCs.

This chain uses TRBV11-2 with TRBJ2-7; no reliable D call. The receptor was isolated from a man aged 50 to 59 with active or convalescent COVID-19. Input material: peripheral blood. The DNA for the CDR3 is TGTGCCAGCAGCCACTCCTCGACGGCCAGGTCCTACGAGCAGTACTTC. Its translation: CASSHSSTARSYEQYF.